Below are 30 T cell receptor beta chains sequenced from a single sample in a study of blood T cell repertoires in COVID-19. Sequencing was performed with immunoSEQ multiplex PCR; in TCRdb, only in-frame clones are kept and a portion is missing. This sample carries a few hundred thousand clones, 87% of them seen once, and the ten largest clones take approximately 5%. The sequenced sample was PBMCs or T cells enriched from blood (not recorded which). These receptors all stem from a woman aged 30 to 39 who had recovered from COVID-19.

The chain employs TRBV5-1 and TRBJ1-2; D perhaps matches TRBD1 (6 bases). CDR3 size: 11 residues. Germline lookup yields CDR1 SGHRS and CDR2 YFSETQ. Deletions cut 4 bases from V and 8 bases from J, with 9 bases between. CDR3: CASSPGQGYTF. The CDR3 DNA reads TGCGCCAGCAGCCCCGGACAGGGCTACACCTTC.

The chain uses TRBV29-1 and TRBJ1-2; 7 nucleotides align to TRBD1. Germline assignment: CDR1 SQVTM and CDR2 ANQGSEA. The V and J ends lost 4 bases and 4 bases, in that order; junction bases with no gene match: 6. CDR3 length equals 13 residues. CDR3 in amino acids: CSVGGGVGYGYTF. The CDR3 DNA sequence: TGCAGCGTTGGAGGGGGCGTCGGCTATGGCTACACCTTC.

As concerns this clone: This specimen includes other DNA sequences encoding the same CDR3. The J gene is TRBJ2-2, the V gene TRBV19, with 7 bases fitting TRBD1. This CDR3 is built from 13 residues. CDR1 LNHDA and CDR2 SQIVND come from the germline V gene (reference sequence). Germline trimming cut 6 bases from V and 4 bases from J; bases unmatched to any gene: 2. The CDR3 sequence is CASRPGGTGELFF. The CDR3 nucleotides read TGTGCCAGTAGGCCAGGGGGCACCGGGGAGCTGTTTTTT.

The genes are TRBV6-1 and TRBJ1-6; no reliable D call. Germline CDR1 reads MNHNS; CDR2 reads SASEGT. The CDR3 runs 18 residues. V lost 0 bases and J 8 bases, leaving 20 bases between the germline ends. The CDR3 loop is CASSEALRRLLGDSPLHF. CDR3 in DNA: TGTGCCAGCAGTGAAGCGCTTCGGAGACTCCTCGGCGATTCACCCCTCCACTTT.

This clone was detected once. V is TRBV6-2 or TRBV6-3 and J is TRBJ1-1; maybe TRBD1 (6 bases). V was pared by 3 bases and J by 4 bases, with 12 bases between. Germline V gene sequence: CDR1 MNHEY, CDR2 SVGEGT. The CDR3 consists of 14 residues. Here the CDR3 DNA reads TGTGCCAGCAGTTATATCGGACAGTTCACTGAAGCTTTCTTT. It encodes CASSYIGQFTEAFF.

The rearrangement links TRBV3-1 (or the pseudogene TRBV3-2) to TRBJ2-5, with 14 nucleotides matching TRBD2. This CDR3 comprises 17 residues. Germline-derived CDR1 and CDR2 are LGHDT and YNNKEL (reference sequence). J lost 2 bases, V lost 4 bases, and 6 bases had no gene match. CDR3 protein: CASSPGLAGGLQETQYF. The CDR3 DNA is TGTGCCAGCAGCCCAGGACTAGCGGGGGGCTTACAAGAGACCCAGTACTTC.

The rearrangement joins TRBV3-1 (or the pseudogene TRBV3-2) to TRBJ1-1; 11 nucleotides agree with TRBD1. Per the germline V gene, CDR1 is LGHDT and CDR2 is YNNKEL (reference sequence). The CDR3 consists of 16 residues. J lost 4 bases, V lost 4 bases, and 8 bases had no gene match. This chain's CDR3 is CASSPWTGGASTEAFF. The CDR3 DNA follows: TGTGCCAGCAGCCCCTGGACAGGGGGCGCAAGCACTGAAGCTTTCTTT.

The table lists this clone with a count of one. This chain connects TRBV7-2 to TRBJ1-5, with D unresolved. Germline CDR1 reads SGHTA; CDR2 reads FQGNSA. The CDR3 has 12 amino acids. The V and J ends lost 4 bases and 9 bases respectively, with 10 bases between them. The CDR3 DNA follows: TGTGCCAGCAGCTCCCCCAGCGGGCCCCAGCATTTT. Protein: CASSSPSGPQHF. The full variable domain, with the rest looked up from reference TRBV7-2 and TRBJ1-5, is GAGVSQSPSNKVTEKGKDVELRCDPISGHTALYWYRQSLGQGLEFLIYFQGNSAPDKSGLPSDRFSAERTGGSVSTLTIQRTQQEDSAVYLCASSSPSGPQHFGDGTRLSIL.

V and J are TRBV29-1 and TRBJ2-1; 7 nucleotides match TRBD1. The CDR3 has 16 residues. The germline V gene encodes CDR1 SQVTM and CDR2 ANQGSEA. The V and J ends lost 3 bases and 5 bases, in that order; junction bases with no gene match: 13. The CDR3 DNA sequence: TGCAGCGTTGATGGCGTTGGGACAGCCTGGAACAATGAGCAGTTCTTC. Its translation is CSVDGVGTAWNNEQFF.

The J gene is TRBJ2-5, the V gene TRBV5-4; 8 positions agree with TRBD1. The J segment lost 5 bases and the V segment lost 3 bases, leaving 9 bases of the junction unmatched. CDR3 length: 15 amino acids. Germline CDR1 SGHNT, CDR2 YYREEE (reference sequence). CDR3 sequence (DNA): TGTGCCAGCAGCTCCGGCCGGCGGACAGGGGAGACCCAGTACTTC. Protein sequence: CASSSGRRTGETQYF.

The V call is TRBV9, the J call TRBJ2-7; TRBD2 matches at 7 bases. Unmatched junction bases numbered 13, after V lost 4 bases and J lost 6 bases. Per germline, CDR1 SGDLS and CDR2 YYNGEE. The CDR3 has 15 amino acids. The CDR3 sequence: CASSQVSGVKSEQYF. The CDR3 coding sequence is TGTGCCAGCAGCCAAGTAAGCGGGGTTAAAAGCGAGCAGTACTTC.

The chain links TRBV30 to TRBJ1-2, with D unclear. Germline V lookup: CDR1 GTSNPN, CDR2 SVGIG (reference sequence). Trimming cost V 0 bases and J 5 bases, with 10 bases left between them. The CDR3 has 13 residues. In DNA, the CDR3 is TGTGCCTGGAGTGTACTTAAGACTTATGGCTACACCTTC. Its translation: CAWSVLKTYGYTF. Combining the CDR3 with reference TRBV30 and TRBJ1-2 gives the whole variable domain SQTIHQWPATLVQPVGSPLSLECTVEGTSNPNLYWYRQAAGRGLQLLFYSVGIGQISSEVPQNLSASRPQDRQFILSSKKLLLSDSGFYLCAWSVLKTYGYTFGSGTRLTVV.

In its sample, this clone was seen once. The CDR3: CASSTSPNEQFF. CDR3 coding DNA: TGTGCCAGCAGCACCAGTCCCAATGAGCAGTTCTTC. The rearrangement links TRBV7-8 to TRBJ2-1; D uncertain. Trimming took 5 bases from V and 6 from J, leaving 8 bases between them. The germline CDR1 and CDR2 sequences are SGHVS and FQNEAQ. This CDR3 region has 12 residues.

This chain joins TRBV29-1 and TRBJ1-3; 9 nucleotides line up with TRBD1. The CDR3 has 12 amino acids. CDR1 is SQVTM and CDR2 is ANQGSEA in the germline V gene. The V segment lost 6 bases and the J segment 8 bases; nucleotides outside the gene matches: 5. DNA for the CDR3: TGCAGCGTCCGGGACAGGGTAGACACCATATATTTT. The encoded protein is CSVRDRVDTIYF.

This chain connects TRBV12-5 to TRBJ2-1, with 11 positions matching TRBD1. Losses at the gene ends were 5 bases for V and 8 bases for J; bases not matched to a gene: 11. Germline assignment: CDR1 LGHNT and CDR2 FRNRAP. CDR3 length equals 16 residues. The CDR3 nucleotides are TGTGCTAGTGGTGAACCCCCGGGACAGGGGGATTATGAGCAGTTCTTC. Its protein is CASGEPPGQGDYEQFF.

CDR3 coding DNA: TGTGCCAGCAGCGAAGGACAGGGGGCAGCCTACAATGAGCAGTTCTTC. As protein: CASSEGQGAAYNEQFF. The V call is TRBV9, the J call TRBJ2-1; the match to TRBD1 covers 11 bases. This CDR3 is 16 amino acids long. Losses at the gene ends were 3 bases for V and 2 bases for J; bases not matched to a gene: 4. Germline CDR1 and CDR2: SGDLS and YYNGEE.

The CDR3 reads CASSPDRALSTTIYF. As DNA, the CDR3 is TGTGCCAGCAGCCCGGACAGGGCATTAAGTACCACCATATATTTT. The chain has TRBV27 and TRBJ1-3, with TRBD1 matching 8 bases. The V segment lost 6 bases and the J segment 9 bases; nucleotides outside the gene matches: 13. The germline V gene encodes CDR1 MNHEY and CDR2 SMNVEV (reference sequence). CDR3 length: 15 residues.

This rearrangement joins TRBV6-2 or TRBV6-3 to TRBJ2-7, with 10 nucleotides matching TRBD2. This CDR3 has 16 residues. Germline V gives CDR1 MNHEY, CDR2 SVGEGT. The junction had 7 bases not matched to a gene; V was cut back by 2 bases and J by 3 bases. The CDR3 region is CASSYPLAGANYEQYF. The DNA of the CDR3 is TGTGCCAGCAGTTACCCGCTAGCGGGGGCGAACTACGAGCAGTACTTC.

The V call is TRBV9, the J call TRBJ1-6; D is undetermined. Germline CDR1 reads SGDLS; CDR2 reads YYNGEE. CDR3 length equals 15 residues. Trimming cost V 0 bases and J 11 bases, with 15 bases left between them. CDR3: CASSVGDRGLTPLHF. For the CDR3, the DNA is TGTGCCAGCAGCGTAGGAGATCGGGGTTTGACACCCCTCCACTTT.

V usage is TRBV6-5 and J usage is TRBJ1-2; no firm D call. There are 13 residues in the CDR3. From germline, CDR1 is MNHEY and CDR2 SVGAGI. Trimming took off 0 bases at V and 8 bases at J, with 10 bases between the two ends. The CDR3 nucleotides read TGTGCCAGCAGTTACTCGACCAGCGGGGGCTACACCTTC. The encoded protein is CASSYSTSGGYTF.

The chain links TRBV6-5 to TRBJ1-2; 9 bases are shared with TRBD1. In germline, CDR1 is MNHEY, CDR2 SVGAGI. Trimming cost V 7 bases and J 9 bases; bases outside gene matches: 9. The CDR3 has 13 amino acids. In DNA, the CDR3 is TGTGCCAGCACTCGGACAGGGGAGGTGAGCTACACCTTC. This encodes CASTRTGEVSYTF.

This clone was observed a few times. The gene calls are TRBV5-1 and TRBJ2-2, with 9 bases aligning to TRBD1. Germline trimming cut 0 bases from V and 1 base from J; bases unmatched to any gene: 1. The length of the CDR3 is 16 residues. CDR1 SGHRS and CDR2 YFSETQ come from the germline V gene. CDR3 coding DNA: TGCGCCAGCAGCTTGGCGGGACAGGGGAACACCGGGGAGCTGTTTTTT. Protein product: CASSLAGQGNTGELFF.

The chain links TRBV9 to TRBJ1-2; D is ambiguous. The length of the CDR3 is 9 residues. V lost 8 bases to trimming and J lost 7 bases, with 6 bases between them. CDR1 and CDR2 from the germline V gene are SGDLS and YYNGEE. The CDR3 DNA is TGTGCCAGTGGCGGTGGCTACACCTTC. This codes for CASGGGYTF.

As regards this clone: Sequence at one end of the junction differs from germline and may be a read error. V gene TRBV6-5 combines with J gene TRBJ1-2, with TRBD1 as a possible D gene (6 bases). The germline V gene has CDR1 MNHEY and CDR2 SVGAGI. The CDR3 sequence is 13 residues long. The CDR3 nucleotides are TGTGCCAGCAGTGACTCAGGGGTCAGCGGCTACACCTTC. Protein product: CASSDSGVSGYTF.

This clone was picked up a small number of times. The chain carries TRBV4-3 and TRBJ1-4; 7 positions match TRBD1. This CDR3 has 16 amino acids. Germline V gives CDR1 LGHNA, CDR2 YSLEER. V dropped 2 bases and J dropped 7; count of bases not matched to a gene: 10. CDR3 amino acids: CASSQLQGLESEKLFF. The CDR3 nucleotides read TGCGCCAGCAGCCAACTACAGGGGCTAGAGAGTGAAAAACTGTTTTTT.

The CDR3 region is CASSPIAGSYEQYF. The DNA of the CDR3 is TGTGCCAGCAGCCCGATAGCGGGGTCATACGAGCAGTACTTC. The V call is TRBV7-2, the J call TRBJ2-7; 8 positions agree with TRBD2. This CDR3 is built from 14 residues. The V gene end was trimmed by 5 bases and the J gene end by 4 bases; junction bases not matched to a gene: 7. Germline CDR1 and CDR2: SGHTA and FQGNSA. The whole variable domain, remainder taken from reference TRBV7-2 and TRBJ2-7, is GAGVSQSPSNKVTEKGKDVELRCDPISGHTALYWYRQSLGQGLEFLIYFQGNSAPDKSGLPSDRFSAERTGGSVSTLTIQRTQQEDSAVYLCASSPIAGSYEQYFGPGTRLTVT.

This sequence joins TRBV5-4 and TRBJ2-7; D is possibly TRBD1 (5 bases). From germline, CDR1 is SGHNT and CDR2 YYREEE (reference sequence). The CDR3 covers 13 residues. Between the trimmed V and J ends, which lost 0 bases and 3 bases, there was a span of 7 bases. The CDR3 loop is CASSLGTNYEQYF. The CDR3 nucleotides are TGTGCCAGCAGCTTGGGGACAAACTACGAGCAGTACTTC.

CDR3 loop: CASSLGLRSLQPQHF. CDR3 nucleotides: TGTGCCAGCAGCTTAGGCTTGCGGTCGTTGCAGCCCCAGCATTTT. V usage is TRBV7-8 and J usage is TRBJ1-5; no clear D gene. Germline values: CDR1 SGHVS, CDR2 FQNEAQ. V lost 1 base, J lost 7 bases, and 14 bases lay in between. The CDR3 spans 15 residues. The whole variable domain, remainder taken from reference TRBV7-8 and TRBJ1-5, is GAGVSQSPRYKVAKRGQDVALRCDPISGHVSLFWYQQALGQGPEFLTYFQNEAQLDKSGLPSDRFFAERPEGSVSTLKIQRTQQEDSAVYLCASSLGLRSLQPQHFGDGTRLSIL.

Regarding this clone: Germline and junction disagree at one end, which may indicate a read error. The CDR3 bases are TGTGCTAGCAGCTTAGGGACAGGGACCTACAATGAGCAGTTCTTC. Translating gives CASSLGTGTYNEQFF. This chain connects TRBV7-7 to TRBJ2-1; the match to TRBD1 covers 9 bases. Germline V gene data show CDR1 as SSHAT and CDR2 as FNYEAQ (reference sequence). The CDR3 sequence is 15 residues long.

The chain employs TRBV19 and TRBJ1-1; 12 bases fit TRBD1. The CDR3 is 16 residues long. CDR1 LNHDA and CDR2 SQIVND come from the germline V gene (reference sequence). Losses at the gene ends were 4 bases for V and 4 bases for J; bases not matched to a gene: 7. CDR3 region: CASSKRDRGPGTEAFF. CDR3 coding DNA: TGTGCCAGTAGTAAGCGGGACAGGGGGCCCGGCACTGAAGCTTTCTTT. The entire variable domain, with the rest obtained from reference TRBV19 and TRBJ1-1, is as follows: DGGITQSPKYLFRKEGQNVTLSCEQNLNHDAMYWYRQDPGQGLRLIYYSQIVNDFQKGDIAEGYSVSREKKESFPLTVTSAQKNPTAFYLCASSKRDRGPGTEAFFGQGTRLTVV.